This T cell receptor beta chain was profiled in a study of response to subunit inactivated influenza vaccine. This clonotype was seen many times. Unmatched junction bases numbered 7, after V lost 7 bases and J lost 5 bases. The CDR3 sequence is 13 residues long. Per the germline V gene, CDR1 is MNHEY and CDR2 is SVGEGT. MiXCR was run by TCRdb on the RT-PCR reads, yielding one entry per CDR3 protein. In the table there are about 570,000 distinct CDR3 sequences, around 11% of which are singletons. This sample also belongs to another study, concerning T cells expressing NK-cell markers. From that paper: UMIs accompanied the 5'RACE template switching by which TCR beta cDNA was made.

The chain carries TRBV6-2 or TRBV6-3 and TRBJ1-1; 7 positions agree with TRBD1. The source is a man aged 50-60 years who received an inactivated influenza vaccine. Sequencing was performed on PBMCs from blood, taken on the day of vaccination. CDR3 sequence: CASKRQGGTEAFF. The CDR3 DNA reads TGTGCCAGCAAAAGACAGGGAGGGACTGAAGCTTTCTTT.